This T cell receptor beta chain came from a study of T cells in Graves' hyperthyroidism and ophthalmopathy. Researchers amplified the TCR beta CDR3 regions from RNA transcripts. The HTBI set primed first-round TCR CDR3 RT-PCR. TCRdb analysed the multiplex PCR reads with MiXCR anew, one entry per CDR3 protein. The repertoire holds 300,000 to 450,000 distinct CDR3 sequences, with under 15% as singletons. An absence of ophthalmopathy progression within 18 months meant stable Graves' hyperthyroidism. The CDR3 loop spans 14 amino acids. CDR1 and CDR2 (germline): GTSNPN, SVGIG (reference sequence). Trimming removed 2 bases from V and 9 bases from J, with 18 bases in between. Many counts were recorded for this clonotype.

This chain uses TRBV30 with TRBJ2-3; no reliable D call. The clonotype was recovered from a woman aged 25 to 45 with Graves' hyperthyroidism. Sequenced input: blood. The CDR3 loop reads CAWSPLGSRGTQYF. The CDR3 coding sequence is TGTGCCTGGAGTCCCTTGGGGTCACGAGGAACGCAGTATTTT.